These T cell receptor beta chains were read from a single sample in a study of blood T cell repertoires in COVID-19. TCRdb keeps only in-frame clones here, not all; method: immunoSEQ multiplex PCR. The sample holds approximately 250,000 clones, 75% to 90% seen once. Sequencing was performed on peripheral blood. The receptors come from a man under 40 with active or convalescent COVID-19. CDR3s leave out the opening cysteine and the closing phenylalanine or tryptophan. A D gene is named only where the DNA matches it firmly. Clone sizes are given selectively: once, few, many, or a class where the clone is expanded.

D: TRBD1; length: 12; V: TRBV19; size: -; J: TRBJ2-7; CDR3: ATTPRQGNYEQY
D: TRBD1; length: 13; V: TRBV18; size: -; J: TRBJ2-2; CDR3: ASSTGTGLTGELF
D: TRBD1; length: 16; V: TRBV11-3; size: few; J: TRBJ2-3; CDR3: ASSLRQGARTSTDTQY
D: -; length: 13; V: TRBV19; size: -; J: TRBJ1-6; CDR3: ASLFVPGTNSPLH
D: TRBD2; length: 16; V: TRBV4-2; size: -; J: TRBJ2-5; CDR3: ASSHRPSTKGGSETQY
D: TRBD1; length: 15; V: TRBV13; size: few; J: TRBJ1-4; CDR3: ASSLGGIGQVAEKLF
D: -; length: 14; V: TRBV7-6; size: -; J: TRBJ1-3; CDR3: ASSSQRRDIGNTIY
D: TRBD1; length: 13; V: TRBV7-9; size: few; J: TRBJ2-1; CDR3: ASSRDRVLVNEQF
D: -; length: 12; V: TRBV4-2; size: -; J: TRBJ1-6; CDR3: ASSQLLGDSPLH
D: TRBD1; length: 15; V: TRBV7-9; size: -; J: TRBJ1-4; CDR3: ASSLRQGGATNEKLF
D: TRBD2; length: 9; V: TRBV20-1; size: -; J: TRBJ2-1; CDR3: SGGAYNEQF
D: TRBD1; length: 14; V: TRBV9; size: -; J: TRBJ1-6; CDR3: ASSVSGTGDLTPLH
D: -; length: 14; V: TRBV7-9; size: -; J: TRBJ1-3; CDR3: ASSLDSVGSGNTIY
D: TRBD1; length: 14; V: TRBV15; size: -; J: TRBJ2-7; CDR3: APPSVLQGAAPEQY
D: TRBD1; length: 14; V: TRBV7-2; size: -; J: TRBJ2-1; CDR3: ASSLSSGTGGREQF
D: TRBD1; length: 13; V: TRBV6-5; size: -; J: TRBJ2-7; CDR3: ASRPGTGIAYEQY
D: TRBD1; length: 13; V: TRBV18; size: -; J: TRBJ1-6; CDR3: ASAKTGERISPLH
D: -; length: 11; V: TRBV12-3/TRBV12-4; size: -; J: TRBJ2-5; CDR3: ASSFGQKETQY
D: -; length: 13; V: TRBV4-3; size: few; J: TRBJ2-7; CDR3: ASSQDLGQLYEQY
D: TRBD1; length: 11; V: TRBV7-9; size: few; J: TRBJ2-1; CDR3: ASSLRDRDEQF
D: -; length: 16; V: TRBV6-1; size: -; J: TRBJ1-6; CDR3: ASSDIPPPNSYNSPLH
D: -; length: 14; V: TRBV3-1/TRBV3-2; size: -; J: TRBJ2-7; CDR3: ASSQDITGTSYEQY
D: TRBD1; length: 15; V: TRBV19; size: few; J: TRBJ2-2; CDR3: ASSIRTGGTFTGELF
D: -; length: 15; V: TRBV14; size: few; J: TRBJ2-2; CDR3: ASSLVIGGENTGELF
D: -; length: 11; V: TRBV5-6; size: -; J: TRBJ1-2; CDR3: ASSLAAGRNYT
D: TRBD2; length: 10; V: TRBV30; size: -; J: TRBJ2-1; CDR3: AWNEGRGEQF
D: -; length: 9; V: TRBV7-7; size: -; J: TRBJ1-4; CDR3: ASRQGEKLF
D: -; length: 14; V: TRBV5-5; size: -; J: TRBJ1-2; CDR3: ASSLDAGTSPYGYT
D: TRBD1; length: 13; V: TRBV9; size: -; J: TRBJ2-2; CDR3: ASSPPSTGTGELF
D: -; length: 12; V: TRBV24-1; size: many; J: TRBJ2-2; CDR3: ATSGPGNTGELF
D: -; length: 14; V: TRBV9; size: -; J: TRBJ2-5; CDR3: ASSEEPGQSSETQY
D: -; length: 11; V: TRBV27; size: -; J: TRBJ1-5; CDR3: ASSYGQNQPQH
D: TRBD1; length: 11; V: TRBV6-2/TRBV6-3; size: once; J: TRBJ2-3; CDR3: ASSRQGRDTQY
D: TRBD1; length: 15; V: TRBV13; size: -; J: TRBJ2-1; CDR3: ASSFRLGQERYNEQF
D: -; length: 10; V: TRBV11-2; size: -; J: TRBJ1-1; CDR3: ASTLTGLEAF
D: TRBD1; length: 12; V: TRBV15; size: -; J: TRBJ2-7; CDR3: ATSKGTGSYEQY
D: -; length: 14; V: TRBV4-1; size: -; J: TRBJ1-3; CDR3: ASSQVTGSSGNTIY
D: -; length: 16; V: TRBV9; size: many; J: TRBJ2-2; CDR3: ASSVASSGPANTGELF
D: -; length: 12; V: TRBV18; size: once; J: TRBJ1-2; CDR3: ASSPNGGQEGYT
D: -; length: 9; V: TRBV5-6; size: -; J: TRBJ1-2; CDR3: ASSFVGGYT
D: -; length: 14; V: TRBV7-3; size: -; J: TRBJ1-2; CDR3: ASSPVGSGENYGYT
D: TRBD2; length: 13; V: TRBV3-1/TRBV3-2; size: -; J: TRBJ2-3; CDR3: ASSPSSGGAYTQY
D: TRBD2; length: 13; V: TRBV27; size: -; J: TRBJ2-1; CDR3: ASSLAGGPYNEQF
D: -; length: 13; V: TRBV6-5; size: -; J: TRBJ1-4; CDR3: ASRESNHRVGKLF
D: -; length: 13; V: TRBV9; size: -; J: TRBJ2-7; CDR3: ASSVDVGASYEQY
D: -; length: 9; V: TRBV7-2; size: -; J: TRBJ1-1; CDR3: ASNQLGGAF
D: -; length: 13; V: TRBV4-1; size: -; J: TRBJ1-1; CDR3: ASSQRTAVNTEAF
D: -; length: 12; V: TRBV19; size: -; J: TRBJ2-2; CDR3: ASNPGGRAGELF
D: TRBD1; length: 10; V: TRBV7-6; size: -; J: TRBJ1-2; CDR3: ASSSDRVGYT
D: -; length: 14; V: TRBV10-3; size: -; J: TRBJ2-1; CDR3: AISGSPQGINNEQF
D: -; length: 12; V: TRBV14; size: -; J: TRBJ1-1; CDR3: ASSREDRNTEAF
D: -; length: 15; V: TRBV10-1; size: -; J: TRBJ2-3; CDR3: ASSEAGQGLVTDTQY